Only a few counts were recorded for the clone carrying this T cell receptor (beta chain). Its antigen is not known. V lost 4 bases and J lost 4, with 11 bases in between. This CDR3 is built from 12 residues. Germline lookup yields CDR1 DFQATT and CDR2 SNEGSKA (reference sequence). This sample's time point: late sampling 161 to 241 days after vaccination in a few convalescent patients. Documented treatment: approximately 9-day PBMC culture with coronavirus spike peptide pools or control peptides (ViraFEST assay). Cultured CD4+ T cell DNA underwent sequencing with the Oncomine TCR Beta short-read assay. Genomic DNA from cultured CD4+ T cells was extracted. One entry per CDR3 protein results from TCRdb running MiXCR on the PCR reads. This table holds 20,000 to 25,000 distinct CDR3 sequences, roughly 29% found once. This sample is drawn from a study of vaccination and CD4 T cells after COVID-19.

This sequence originates from a human donor who had recovered from COVID-19. The chain carries TRBV20-1 and TRBJ2-7; D is undetermined. The material was CD4+ T cells from blood, cultured in vitro, obtained about 7 months after SARS-CoV-2 vaccination. The CDR3 DNA sequence: TGCAGTGCTATGACCTTCAAATACGAGCAGTACTTC. The encoded protein is CSAMTFKYEQYF.